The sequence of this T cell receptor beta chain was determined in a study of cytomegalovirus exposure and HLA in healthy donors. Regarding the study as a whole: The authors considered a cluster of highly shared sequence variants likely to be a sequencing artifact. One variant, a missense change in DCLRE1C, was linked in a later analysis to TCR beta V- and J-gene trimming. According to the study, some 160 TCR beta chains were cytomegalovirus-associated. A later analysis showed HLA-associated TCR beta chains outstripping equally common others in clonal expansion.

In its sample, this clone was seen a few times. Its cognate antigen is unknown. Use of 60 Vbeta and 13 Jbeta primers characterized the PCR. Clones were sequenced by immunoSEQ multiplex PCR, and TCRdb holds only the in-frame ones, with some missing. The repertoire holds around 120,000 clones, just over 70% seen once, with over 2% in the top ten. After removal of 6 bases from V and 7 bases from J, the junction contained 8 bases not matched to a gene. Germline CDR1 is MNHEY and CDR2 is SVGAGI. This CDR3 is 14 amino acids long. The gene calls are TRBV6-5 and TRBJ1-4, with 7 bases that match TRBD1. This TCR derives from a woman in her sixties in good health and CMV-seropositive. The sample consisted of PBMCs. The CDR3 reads CASREGARAEKLFF. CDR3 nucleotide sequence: TGTGCCAGCAGAGAGGGGGCGCGCGCTGAAAAACTGTTTTTT.